The present entry profiles one T cell receptor beta chain with its context. These data originate in a study of OX40 agonist ivuxolimab in advanced cancers. Across the whole study: Patients in the trial were receiving intravenous ivuxolimab every 2 weeks, at doses of 0.01 to 10 mg/kg.

At baseline, cycle 4 day 1, and cycle 7 day 1, blood was sampled. Method: immunoSEQ multiplex PCR; TCRdb's copy keeps in-frame clones and lacks some. Here the sample spans about 82,000 clones, about 86% being singletons. The sequence was obtained from an adult with an advanced solid tumor such as melanoma, head and neck, liver or kidney cancer. The specimen was CD4+ or CD8+ T cells sorted from blood, collected in a trial of the OX40 agonist ivuxolimab.

CDR3 nucleotides: TGTGCCAGTAGTATGAGGGGGGGAGCCGGAACCTACGAGCAGTACTTC. Protein product: CASSMRGGAGTYEQYF. This chain links TRBV19 with TRBJ2-7, with D perhaps TRBD2 (7 bases). Germline V lookup: CDR1 LNHDA, CDR2 SQIVND (reference sequence). V was clipped by 3 bases and J by 2 bases, with 17 bases between them. The CDR3 length is 16 residues. The variable domain in full, completed from reference TRBV19 and TRBJ2-7, reads DGGITQSPKYLFRKEGQNVTLSCEQNLNHDAMYWYRQDPGQGLRLIYYSQIVNDFQKGDIAEGYSVSREKKESFPLTVTSAQKNPTAFYLCASSMRGGAGTYEQYFGPGTRLTVT.